What follows describes a single T cell receptor beta chain. Germline loops: CDR1 KGHSH, CDR2 LQKENI. Deletions cut 0 bases from V and 5 bases from J, with 7 bases between. The CDR3 sequence is 14 residues long. In the original processing: Reference gene primer amplification in the assay estimated nucleated cell counts. This table comes from immunoSEQ multiplex PCR, and its TCRdb copy is limited to in-frame clones, with some not included. The V and J calls and clone size come from that table; D and trimming were worked out from the DNA. In the table there are some 200,000 clones, over 80% of which are singletons. The data stem from a study of blood T cell repertoires in COVID-19. About the research overall: The United States, Italy and Spain provided the acute and convalescent COVID-19 samples. Sources were T cells, B-cell-depleted T cells, or PBMCs; the material itself was cDNA or gDNA.

Seattle participants joined during active infection and were tracked over time. The chain joins TRBV18 to TRBJ2-2, with D unresolved. The sequenced material came from peripheral blood. The source is a woman in her 30s with COVID-19, enrolled during active disease. The CDR3 loop is CASSPPLGTGELFF. CDR3 sequence (DNA): TGTGCCAGCTCACCACCTCTAGGTACCGGGGAGCTGTTTTTT.